Listed here are 31 T cell receptor beta chains from one sample, sequenced in a study of T-cell memory formation after mild COVID-19. One entry per CDR3 protein results from TCRdb running MiXCR on the 5' RACE reads. The table includes tens of thousands of distinct CDR3 sequences, approximately 16% detected once. Sequencing input: PBMCs or a T cell subset sorted from them (not recorded which). The receptor set was obtained from a man between 18 and 35 years old who had mild COVID-19 (a few samples of this study predate the infection). Cell type and time point are not known.

This clonotype occurred a few times. The V and J genes are TRBV30 and TRBJ2-3; the D is unclear. CDR3 length equals 12 residues. Germline values: CDR1 GTSNPN, CDR2 SVGIG (reference sequence). Trimming removed 5 bases at V and 4 bases at J, with 10 bases between. CDR3 sequence: CAWSRYADTQYF. The CDR3 DNA reads TGTGCCTGGTCCCGATACGCAGATACGCAGTATTTT.

The chain links TRBV10-2 to TRBJ1-5, with D unclear. This CDR3 is built from 17 residues. The germline V and J ends were trimmed by 0 bases and 0 bases, with 12 bases remaining between them. CDR1 is WSHSY, CDR2 SAAADI, per germline. CDR3 DNA sequence: TGCGCCAGCAGTGAGTCGATTGGCAGGTCTAGCAATCAGCCCCAGCATTTT. This sequence encodes CASSESIGRSSNQPQHF.

V usage is TRBV20-1 and J usage is TRBJ2-4; a possible D gene is TRBD1 (5 bases). The CDR3 length is 14 residues. Germline V CDR1 and CDR2: DFQATT, SNEGSKA (reference sequence). Trimming removed 1 base at V and 5 bases at J, with 12 bases between. CDR3 sequence: CSARVWGRENIQYF. CDR3 DNA sequence: TGCAGTGCTAGAGTGTGGGGCAGAGAAAACATTCAGTACTTC.

This rearrangement joins TRBV2 to TRBJ1-6; possibly TRBD1 for D (6 bases). CDR1 SNHLY and CDR2 FYNNEI come from the germline V gene. CDR3 size: 12 residues. Trimming cost V 8 bases and J 5 bases, with 7 bases left between them. The CDR3 coding sequence is TGTGCCAGCCACAGGGATAATTCACCCCTCCACTTT. The encoded protein is CASHRDNSPLHF.

This clonotype was picked up a small number of times. This chain links TRBV3-1 with TRBJ1-3; D gene uncertain. Trimming pared 0 bases from V and 4 bases from J, leaving 10 bases between. The germline gives CDR1 LGHDT, CDR2 YNNKEL (reference sequence). The CDR3 length is 15 residues. The chain's CDR3 is CASSQDPSPGNTIYF. DNA for the CDR3: TGTGCCAGCAGCCAAGATCCCAGCCCCGGAAACACCATATATTTT.

This chain uses TRBV27 with TRBJ1-1; tentative D call: TRBD1 (5 bases). Deletions cut 2 bases from V and 8 bases from J, with 12 bases between. In germline, CDR1 is MNHEY, CDR2 SMNVEV (reference sequence). The CDR3 has 13 amino acids. CDR3 region: CASSLIRGREAFF. CDR3 in DNA: TGTGCCAGCAGTTTAATACGGGGGAGGGAAGCTTTCTTT.

This clonotype was seen a handful of times. This sequence joins TRBV19 and TRBJ2-5; 9 bases are a match to TRBD1. The V gene's germline CDR1 is LNHDA and CDR2 SQIVND (reference sequence). The CDR3 loop spans 15 amino acids. V dropped 5 bases and J dropped 9; count of bases not matched to a gene: 13. The CDR3 nucleotides read TGTGCCAGTAGTCAACCGGGACAGGGTTCGTCGGCCCAGTACTTC. It is translated as CASSQPGQGSSAQYF.

This clonotype was detected a few times. The chain combines TRBV4-1 with TRBJ2-7; 8 bases are shared with TRBD2. This CDR3 comprises 16 residues. Germline loops: CDR1 MGHRA, CDR2 YSYEKL. Losses at the gene ends were 1 base for V and 6 bases for J; bases not matched to a gene: 11. The CDR3 loop reads CASSQGGGTRASEQYF. Written as DNA, the CDR3 is TGCGCCAGCAGCCAAGGAGGGGGGACTAGGGCGTCCGAGCAGTACTTC.

The chain's CDR3 is CASSALTSSSSYNEQFF. Written as DNA, the CDR3 is TGTGCCAGCAGCGCACTTACTAGCTCAAGCTCCTACAATGAGCAGTTCTTC. V and J are TRBV7-6 and TRBJ2-1, with D tentatively TRBD2 (6 bases). In germline, CDR1 is SGHVS, CDR2 FNYEAQ. The CDR3 totals 17 residues. V was trimmed by 5 bases and J by 0 bases, leaving 17 bases between them.

The chain links TRBV9 to TRBJ2-7; no reliable D call. The ends were cut back, 0 bases at V and 5 bases at J, with 3 bases in the middle. Per the germline V gene, CDR1 is SGDLS and CDR2 is YYNGEE. The CDR3 loop spans 11 amino acids. The chain's CDR3 is CASSVADEQYF. In nucleotides, the CDR3 is TGTGCCAGCAGCGTAGCAGACGAGCAGTACTTC.

The V and J genes are TRBV7-9 and TRBJ2-5, with D hard to call. V was shortened by 8 bases and J by 3 bases, with 10 bases between the two germline ends. Germline V gene sequence: CDR1 SEHNR, CDR2 FQNEAQ (reference sequence). The CDR3 runs 12 residues. Here the CDR3 DNA reads TGTGCCAGCGCATCGGGTGAAGAGACCCAGTACTTC. Residues: CASASGEETQYF.

This clonotype has a count of ten or more. The chain couples TRBV5-1 to TRBJ2-3; the D call may be TRBD1 or TRBD2 (5 bases each). Germline CDR1 SGHRS, CDR2 YFSETQ. The CDR3 runs to 14 residues. V lost 1 base and J lost 2, with 8 bases in between. CDR3 coding DNA: TGCGCCAGCAGCTTGTTCGGGGCCACAGATACGCAGTATTTT. Protein: CASSLFGATDTQYF.

In this sample, this clonotype turned up a few times. The rearrangement joins TRBV6-5 to TRBJ1-2, with a possible D match to TRBD1 (6 bases). Per the germline V gene, CDR1 is MNHEY and CDR2 is SVGAGI. Trimming left V 2 bases short and J 10 bases short, with 14 bases between. The CDR3 is 13 amino acids. The chain's CDR3 is CASSYRGRGDYTF. The CDR3, as DNA: TGTGCCAGCAGTTACAGGGGCAGGGGAGACTACACCTTC.

There are a few counts of this clonotype. The chain joins TRBV28 to TRBJ1-1, with 7 positions matching TRBD1. V gave up 7 bases and J gave up 0 bases; unmatched junction bases: 17. Per the germline V gene, CDR1 is MDHEN and CDR2 is SYDVKM. The CDR3 spans 18 residues. CDR3 region: CASTPAPFADRLNTEAFF. Written as DNA, the CDR3 is TGTGCCAGCACCCCCGCTCCTTTCGCGGACAGGTTGAACACTGAAGCTTTCTTT.

The V and J genes are TRBV4-1 and TRBJ1-2; D call uncertain. Trimming removed 0 bases at V and 5 bases at J, with 22 bases between. The germline gives CDR1 MGHRA, CDR2 YSYEKL. This CDR3 has 18 residues. The CDR3 nucleotides are TGCGCCAGCAGCCAAGATTCGCGGCAGCCCTCTAGCCCATATGGCTACACCTTC. The encoded protein is CASSQDSRQPSSPYGYTF.

This clonotype was recorded a few times. CDR3 region: CASSQDLQGAYNEQFF. Written as DNA, the CDR3 is TGCGCCAGCAGCCAAGATCTGCAGGGAGCCTACAATGAGCAGTTCTTC. The rearrangement uses TRBV4-1 and TRBJ2-1; D is possibly TRBD1 or TRBD2 (5 bases each). The germline CDR1 and CDR2 sequences are MGHRA and YSYEKL. The germline V and J ends were trimmed by 0 bases and 2 bases, with 11 bases remaining between them. The CDR3 totals 16 residues.

In its sample, this clonotype was seen many times. The chain has TRBV20-1 and TRBJ2-3, with TRBD2 as a possible D gene (7 bases). This CDR3 region has 15 residues. The V gene lost 0 bases and the J gene lost 2 bases, with 12 bases spanning the gap. Germline values: CDR1 DFQATT, CDR2 SNEGSKA (reference sequence). In DNA, the CDR3 is TGCAGTGCTAGAGATCGGCGGGGGCTCACAGATACGCAGTATTTT. It codes for CSARDRRGLTDTQYF.

A few counts support this clonotype. The chain carries TRBV6-2 or TRBV6-3 and TRBJ2-1; 15 bases are shared with TRBD2. The CDR3 consists of 19 residues. The germline V gene has CDR1 MNHEY and CDR2 SVGEGT. J lost 1 base, V lost 6 bases, and 10 bases had no gene match. The CDR3 loop reads CASSYDPGLAGGSYNEQFF. The CDR3 DNA reads as TGTGCCAGCAGCTATGACCCCGGACTAGCGGGGGGGTCCTACAATGAGCAGTTCTTC.

The chain couples TRBV6-5 to TRBJ2-3, with a tentative D call TRBD2 (5 bases). Germline loops: CDR1 MNHEY, CDR2 SVGAGI. This CDR3 region has 15 residues. Between the trimmed V and J ends, which lost 8 bases and 4 bases, there was a span of 19 bases. CDR3 in amino acids: CASWRMGEVPDTQYF. The CDR3 coding sequence is TGTGCCAGCTGGAGGATGGGAGAGGTCCCAGATACGCAGTATTTT.

The V call is TRBV7-9, the J call TRBJ2-3, with 10 bases identical to TRBD1. The germline gives CDR1 SEHNR, CDR2 FQNEAQ (reference sequence). This CDR3 comprises 15 residues. The ends lost 5 bases at V and 7 bases at J; junction bases unmatched: 9. The CDR3 reads CASSPSGQGSNTQYF. The CDR3 DNA reads TGTGCCAGCAGCCCATCGGGACAGGGGTCAAATACGCAGTATTTT.

This clonotype occurred many times. J is TRBJ1-1 and V is TRBV12-3 or TRBV12-4; D is unresolved. The CDR3 length is 13 residues. V was trimmed by 3 bases and J by 1 base, leaving 6 bases between them. The CDR3 nucleotides are TGTGCCAGCAGTTTTGGCGGGAACACTGAAGCTTTCTTT. Translated, it gives CASSFGGNTEAFF.

This clonotype has more than one count but fewer than ten. The DNA for the CDR3 is TGTGCCATCAGTGAGTACAGGGACAAAGATACGCAGTATTTT. Protein: CAISEYRDKDTQYF. This sequence joins TRBV10-3 and TRBJ2-3, with D perhaps matching TRBD1 (6 bases). The CDR3 is 14 residues long. The V end lost 1 base, the J end lost 5 bases, and 10 bases lay between the germline ends. The germline CDR1 and CDR2 sequences are ENHRY and SYGVKD.

This clonotype has more than one count but fewer than ten. The rearrangement links TRBV29-1 to TRBJ2-1, with D possibly being TRBD1 (5 bases). Germline values: CDR1 SQVTM, CDR2 ANQGSEA. V lost 8 bases to trimming and J lost 4 bases, with 9 bases between them. CDR3 length equals 11 residues. The CDR3 coding sequence is TGCAGCCTGGGGCATTACAATGAGCAGTTCTTC. Translating it yields CSLGHYNEQFF.

The chain carries TRBV6-4 and TRBJ1-5; D not certain. The V gene's germline CDR1 is MRHNA and CDR2 SNTAGT. The V end lost 2 bases, the J end lost 4 bases, and 12 bases lay between the germline ends. The CDR3 totals 15 residues. The CDR3 DNA reads as TGTGCCAGCAGTGACCGGGGAAACGCTAATCAGCCCCAGCATTTT. This codes for CASSDRGNANQPQHF.

The chain combines TRBV14 with TRBJ1-1, with D maybe TRBD1 (5 bases). Trimming left V 1 base short and J 3 bases short, with 9 bases between. Germline values: CDR1 SGHDN, CDR2 FVKESK. The length of the CDR3 is 14 residues. CDR3 bases: TGTGCCAGCAGCCAAGTGTCGGGGGACACTGAAGCTTTCTTT. It is translated as CASSQVSGDTEAFF.

V and J are TRBV2 and TRBJ2-4; 12 bases line up with TRBD1. Germline values: CDR1 SNHLY, CDR2 FYNNEI. The CDR3 contains 17 residues. With 6 bases clipped from V and 9 bases from J, the junction kept 15 bases outside the gene matches. The CDR3 DNA follows: TGTGCCAGCAGCGGGGGACAGGGGGCTGGCCCCCTAGGCATTCAGTACTTC. Its translation: CASSGGQGAGPLGIQYF.

This clonotype showed up just a few times. V usage is TRBV11-3 and J usage is TRBJ2-3; a weak D match, TRBD2 (6 bases). Germline CDR1 is SGHNT and CDR2 is YENEEA. The CDR3 is 13 amino acids. V lost 4 bases and J lost 4, with 9 bases in between. The CDR3 loop reads CASSSRGSDTQYF. CDR3 in DNA: TGTGCCAGCAGCTCGCGGGGTTCAGATACGCAGTATTTT. Combining the CDR3 with reference TRBV11-3 and TRBJ2-3 gives the whole variable domain EAGVVQSPRYKIIEKKQPVAFWCNPISGHNTLYWYLQNLGQGPELLIRYENEEAVDDSQLPKDRFSAERLKGVDSTLKIQPAELGDSAVYLCASSSRGSDTQYFGPGTRLTVL.

This clonotype was counted a few times. The V and J genes are TRBV28 and TRBJ2-7; perhaps TRBD2 as D (5 bases). The ends were cut back, 3 bases at V and 2 bases at J, with 11 bases in the middle. Germline V gene sequence: CDR1 MDHEN, CDR2 SYDVKM. This CDR3 spans 14 amino acids. CDR3 sequence reads: CASSFAVGTYEQYV. CDR3 nucleotide sequence: TGTGCCAGCAGTTTTGCAGTCGGGACCTACGAGCAGTACGTC.

This clonotype was counted a few times. V is TRBV2 and J is TRBJ1-2, with a weak D call TRBD1 (6 bases). Between the trimmed V and J ends, which lost 2 bases and 0 bases, there was a span of 19 bases. This CDR3 is 18 amino acids long. Germline V gene sequence: CDR1 SNHLY, CDR2 FYNNEI. For the CDR3, the DNA is TGTGCCAGCAGTGAAAAAGACAGGAGGGGTCCTGCTAACTATGGCTACACCTTC. Translation: CASSEKDRRGPANYGYTF.

This clonotype was seen only a few times. The rearrangement joins TRBV7-2 to TRBJ1-1, with D perhaps TRBD1 (5 bases). Germline CDR1 reads SGHTA; CDR2 reads FQGNSA. V was shortened by 5 bases and J by 4 bases, with 11 bases between the two germline ends. The CDR3 is 13 residues long. The CDR3 loop reads CASSTFGGTEAFF. The CDR3 DNA follows: TGTGCCAGCAGCACCTTTGGGGGCACTGAAGCTTTCTTT.

The V and J genes are TRBV12-3 or TRBV12-4 and TRBJ1-1; 9 bases map to TRBD1. V lost 5 bases and J lost 6; bases outside the gene matches: 7. There are 14 residues in the CDR3. In nucleotides, the CDR3 is TGTGCCAGCAGTATTACAGGGGGCGGGCCTGAAGCTTTCTTT. Its protein is CASSITGGGPEAFF.